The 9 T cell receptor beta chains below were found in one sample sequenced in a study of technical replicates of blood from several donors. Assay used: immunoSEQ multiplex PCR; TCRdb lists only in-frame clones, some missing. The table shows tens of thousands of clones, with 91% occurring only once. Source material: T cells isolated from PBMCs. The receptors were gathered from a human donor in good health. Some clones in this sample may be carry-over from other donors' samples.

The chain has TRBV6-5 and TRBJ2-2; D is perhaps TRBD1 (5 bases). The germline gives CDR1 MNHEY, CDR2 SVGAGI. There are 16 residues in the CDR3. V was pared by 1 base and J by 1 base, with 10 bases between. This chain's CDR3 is CASSYFGAGNTGELFF. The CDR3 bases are TGTGCCAGCAGTTACTTTGGGGCAGGGAACACCGGGGAGCTGTTTTTT.

The CDR3 spells CASSFVQGNGYTF. CDR3 DNA: TGTGCCAGCAGCTTTGTACAGGGCAACGGCTACACCTTC. The V and J genes are TRBV5-4 and TRBJ1-2, with D perhaps TRBD1 (6 bases). Trimming pared 2 bases from V and 8 bases from J, leaving 13 bases between. CDR3 length: 13 residues. The germline V gene encodes CDR1 SGHNT and CDR2 YYREEE (reference sequence).

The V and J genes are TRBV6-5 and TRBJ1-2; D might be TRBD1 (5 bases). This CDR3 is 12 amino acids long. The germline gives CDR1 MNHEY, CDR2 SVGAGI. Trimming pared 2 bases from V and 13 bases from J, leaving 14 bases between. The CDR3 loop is CASSYGEPTATF. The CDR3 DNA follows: TGTGCCAGCAGTTACGGAGAGCCGACAGCCACCTTC.

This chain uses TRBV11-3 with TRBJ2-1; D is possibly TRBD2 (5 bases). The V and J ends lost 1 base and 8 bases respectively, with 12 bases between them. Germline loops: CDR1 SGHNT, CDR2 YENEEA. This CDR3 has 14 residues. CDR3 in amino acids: CASSLAPGRDEQFF. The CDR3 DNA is TGTGCCAGCAGCTTAGCTCCGGGAAGGGATGAGCAGTTCTTC.

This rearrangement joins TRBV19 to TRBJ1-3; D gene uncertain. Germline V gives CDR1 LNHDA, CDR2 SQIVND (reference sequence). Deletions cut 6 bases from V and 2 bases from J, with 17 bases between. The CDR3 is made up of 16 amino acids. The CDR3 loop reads CASRETTSPPGNTIYF. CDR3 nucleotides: TGTGCCAGTAGGGAAACTACCAGTCCCCCTGGAAACACCATATATTTT.

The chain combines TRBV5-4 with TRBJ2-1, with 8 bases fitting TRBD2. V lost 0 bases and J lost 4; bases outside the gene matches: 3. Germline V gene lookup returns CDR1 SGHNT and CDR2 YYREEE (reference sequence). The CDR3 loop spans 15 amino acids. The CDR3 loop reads CASSLVASGYNEQFF. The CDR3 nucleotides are TGTGCCAGCAGCTTGGTGGCTAGCGGGTACAATGAGCAGTTCTTC.

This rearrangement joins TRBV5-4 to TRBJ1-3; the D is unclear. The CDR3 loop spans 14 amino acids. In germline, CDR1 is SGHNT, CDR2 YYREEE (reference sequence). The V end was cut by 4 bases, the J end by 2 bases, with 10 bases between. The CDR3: CASSPDIAGNTIYF. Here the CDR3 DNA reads TGTGCCAGCAGCCCAGACATTGCTGGAAACACCATATATTTT.

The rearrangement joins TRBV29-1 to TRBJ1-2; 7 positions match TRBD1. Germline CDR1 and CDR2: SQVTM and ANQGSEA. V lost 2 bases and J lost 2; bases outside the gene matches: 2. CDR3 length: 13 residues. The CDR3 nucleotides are TGCAGCGTTGAAACAGGGGAGAACTATGGCTACACCTTC. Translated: CSVETGENYGYTF.

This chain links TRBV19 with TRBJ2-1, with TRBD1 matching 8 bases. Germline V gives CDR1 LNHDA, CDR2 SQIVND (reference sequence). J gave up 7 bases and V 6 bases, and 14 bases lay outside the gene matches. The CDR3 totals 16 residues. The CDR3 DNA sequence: TGTGCCAGTAGGAACCTACCGACAGGGGCGGGGAATGAGCAGTTCTTC. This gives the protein CASRNLPTGAGNEQFF.